This entry describes one TCR beta chain. This entry is derived from a study of blood T cell repertoires in COVID-19. Germline-derived CDR1 and CDR2 are SQVTM and ANQGSEA. V lost 8 bases and J lost 6, with 14 bases in between. CDR3 length: 12 amino acids. The method was immunoSEQ multiplex PCR; TCRdb's version includes in-frame clones alone and lacks a portion of them. The table records 65,000 to 75,000 clones, 80% to 85% of them present only once. This clonotype originated in a woman aged 60-75 years with acute or convalescent COVID-19. The sample consisted of peripheral blood. The chain uses TRBV29-1 and TRBJ2-1; tentatively, D is TRBD1 (6 bases). The CDR3 region has the DNA TGCAGCTCGGCGACAGGTACCAATGAGCAGTTCTTC. Translated, it gives CSSATGTNEQFF.